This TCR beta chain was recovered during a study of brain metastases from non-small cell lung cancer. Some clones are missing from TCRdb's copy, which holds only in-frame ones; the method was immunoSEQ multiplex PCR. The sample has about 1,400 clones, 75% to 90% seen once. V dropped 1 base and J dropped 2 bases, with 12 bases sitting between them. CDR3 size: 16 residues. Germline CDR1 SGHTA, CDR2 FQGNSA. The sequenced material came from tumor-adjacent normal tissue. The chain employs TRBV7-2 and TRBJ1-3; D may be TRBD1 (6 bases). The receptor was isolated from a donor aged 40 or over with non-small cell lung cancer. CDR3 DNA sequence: TGTGCCAGCAGCTTAGGGACAGTGAATACTGGAAACACCATATATTTT. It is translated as CASSLGTVNTGNTIYF.